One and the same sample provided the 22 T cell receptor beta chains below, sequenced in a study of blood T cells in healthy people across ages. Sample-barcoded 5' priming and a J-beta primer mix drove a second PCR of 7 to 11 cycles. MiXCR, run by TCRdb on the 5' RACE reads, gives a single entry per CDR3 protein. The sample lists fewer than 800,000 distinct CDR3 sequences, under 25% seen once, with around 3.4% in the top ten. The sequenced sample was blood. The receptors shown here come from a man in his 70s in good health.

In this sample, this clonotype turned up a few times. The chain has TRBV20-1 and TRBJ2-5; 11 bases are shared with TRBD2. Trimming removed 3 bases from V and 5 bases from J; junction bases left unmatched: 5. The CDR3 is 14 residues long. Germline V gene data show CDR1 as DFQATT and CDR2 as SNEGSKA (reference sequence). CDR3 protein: CSASPIAGGETQYF. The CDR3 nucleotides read TGCAGTGCTAGCCCTATAGCGGGAGGGGAGACCCAGTACTTC.

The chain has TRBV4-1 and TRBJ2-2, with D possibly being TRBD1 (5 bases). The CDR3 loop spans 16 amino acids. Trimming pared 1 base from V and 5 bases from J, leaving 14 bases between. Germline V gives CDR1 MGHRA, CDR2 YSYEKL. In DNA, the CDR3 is TGCGCCAGCAGCCAAGTATTCAGGGAACCAACCGGGGAGCTGTTTTTT. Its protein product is CASSQVFREPTGELFF.

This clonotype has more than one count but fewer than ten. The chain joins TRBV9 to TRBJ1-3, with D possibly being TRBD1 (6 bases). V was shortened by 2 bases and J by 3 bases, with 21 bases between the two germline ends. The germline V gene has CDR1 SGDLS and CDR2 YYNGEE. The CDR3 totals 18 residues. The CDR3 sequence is CASSVSFGGALGGNTIYF. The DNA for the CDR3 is TGTGCCAGCAGCGTCTCCTTCGGGGGGGCGCTCGGTGGAAACACCATATATTTT.

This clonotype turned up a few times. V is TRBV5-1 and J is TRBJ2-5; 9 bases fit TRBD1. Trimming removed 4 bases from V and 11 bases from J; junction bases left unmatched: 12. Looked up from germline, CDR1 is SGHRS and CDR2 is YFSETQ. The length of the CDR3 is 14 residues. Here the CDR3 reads CASSQGTGIQEQYF. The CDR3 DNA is TGCGCCAGCAGCCAAGGGACAGGGATTCAGGAGCAGTACTTC.

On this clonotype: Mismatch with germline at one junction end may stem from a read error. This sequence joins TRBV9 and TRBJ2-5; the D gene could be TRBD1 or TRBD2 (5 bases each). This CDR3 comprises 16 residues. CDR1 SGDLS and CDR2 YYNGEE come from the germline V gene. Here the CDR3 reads CASSPRRGAEQETQHF. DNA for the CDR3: TGTGCCAGCAGCCCAAGAAGGGGAGCGGAGCAAGAGACCCAGCACTTC.

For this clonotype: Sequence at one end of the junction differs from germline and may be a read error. CDR3 sequence (DNA): TGTGCCAGCGGTTTAATCGGCACCCAAGAGACCCAGTACTTC. As protein: CASGLIGTQETQYF. The chain is built from TRBV28 and TRBJ2-5; D call uncertain. This CDR3 is 14 amino acids long. Germline V CDR1 and CDR2: MDHEN, SYDVKM.

The CDR3, as DNA: TGTGCCAGCAGCTTAGGTCAGACAGCCAAAAACATTCAGTACTTC. Its protein is CASSLGQTAKNIQYF. This chain uses TRBV7-2 with TRBJ2-4; D unresolved. Germline loops: CDR1 SGHTA, CDR2 FQGNSA. This CDR3 has 15 residues. V lost 1 base and J lost 0, with 7 bases in between.

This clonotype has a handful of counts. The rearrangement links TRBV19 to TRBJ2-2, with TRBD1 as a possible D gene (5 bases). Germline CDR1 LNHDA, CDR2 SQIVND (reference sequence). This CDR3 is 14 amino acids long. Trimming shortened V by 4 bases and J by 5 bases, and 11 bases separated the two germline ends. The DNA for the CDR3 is TGTGCCAGTAGTAGTCAGGGTGAAACCGGGGAGCTGTTTTTT. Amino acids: CASSSQGETGELFF.

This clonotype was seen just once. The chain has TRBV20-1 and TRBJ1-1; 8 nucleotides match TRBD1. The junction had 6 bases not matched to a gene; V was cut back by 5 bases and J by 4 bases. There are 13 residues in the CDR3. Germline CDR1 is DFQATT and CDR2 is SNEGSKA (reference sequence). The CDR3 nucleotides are TGCAGTGCTTACCGGACAGGGAGCACTGAAGCTTTCTTT. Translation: CSAYRTGSTEAFF.

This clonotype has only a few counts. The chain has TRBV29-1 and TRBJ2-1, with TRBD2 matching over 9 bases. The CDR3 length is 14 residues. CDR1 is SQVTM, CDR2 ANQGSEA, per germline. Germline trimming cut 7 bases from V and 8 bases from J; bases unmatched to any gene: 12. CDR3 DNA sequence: TGCAGCGCGGCTCATGTGCGGGAGGGGGATGAGCAGTTCTTC. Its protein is CSAAHVREGDEQFF.

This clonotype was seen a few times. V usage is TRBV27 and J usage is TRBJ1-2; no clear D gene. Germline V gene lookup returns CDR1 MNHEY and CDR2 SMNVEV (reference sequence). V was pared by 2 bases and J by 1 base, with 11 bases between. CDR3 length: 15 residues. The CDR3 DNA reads TGTGCCAGCAGTTTAAACAGACGTGGTAACTATGGCTACACCTTC. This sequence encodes CASSLNRRGNYGYTF.

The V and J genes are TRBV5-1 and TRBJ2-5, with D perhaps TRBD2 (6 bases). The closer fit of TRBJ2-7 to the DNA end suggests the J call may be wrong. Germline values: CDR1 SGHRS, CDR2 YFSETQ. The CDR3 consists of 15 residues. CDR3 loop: CASSPRGGISYEQYF. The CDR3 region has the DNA TGCGCCAGCAGCCCCAGAGGCGGGATCTCCTACGAGCAGTACTTC.

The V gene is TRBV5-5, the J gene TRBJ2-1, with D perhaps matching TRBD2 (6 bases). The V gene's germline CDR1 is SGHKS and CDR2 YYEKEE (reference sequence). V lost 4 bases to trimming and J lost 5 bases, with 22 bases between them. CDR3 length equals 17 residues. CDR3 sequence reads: CASSLGVTGTGNNEQFF. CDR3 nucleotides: TGTGCCAGCAGCCTGGGGGTAACCGGGACTGGGAACAATGAGCAGTTCTTC.

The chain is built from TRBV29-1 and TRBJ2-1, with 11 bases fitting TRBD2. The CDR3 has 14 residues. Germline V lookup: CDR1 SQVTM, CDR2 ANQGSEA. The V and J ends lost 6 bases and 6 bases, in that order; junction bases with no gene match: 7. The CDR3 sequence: CSVGGLAVGNEQFF. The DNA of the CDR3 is TGCAGCGTCGGGGGACTAGCGGTCGGCAATGAGCAGTTCTTC.

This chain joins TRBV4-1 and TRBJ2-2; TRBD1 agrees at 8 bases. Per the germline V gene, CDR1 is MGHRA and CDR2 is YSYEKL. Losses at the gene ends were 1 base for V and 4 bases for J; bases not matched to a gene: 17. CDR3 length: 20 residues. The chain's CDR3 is CASSQGPGQALQGLTGELFF. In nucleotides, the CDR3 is TGCGCCAGCAGCCAAGGGCCGGGACAGGCCCTCCAGGGACTCACCGGGGAGCTGTTTTTT.

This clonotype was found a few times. CDR3 in amino acids: CASSPERGTEAFF. Here the CDR3 DNA reads TGTGCCAGCAGCCCGGAGAGGGGAACTGAAGCTTTCTTT. The chain uses TRBV7-3 and TRBJ1-1; possible D gene TRBD1, 5 bases. V lost 5 bases, J lost 5 bases, and 12 bases lay in between. The CDR3 is made up of 13 amino acids. Looked up from germline, CDR1 is SGHTA and CDR2 is FQGTGA. The full variable domain, with the rest looked up from reference TRBV7-3 and TRBJ1-1, is GAGVSQTPSNKVTEKGKYVELRCDPISGHTALYWYRQSLGQGPEFLIYFQGTGAADDSGLPNDRFFAVRPEGSVSTLKIQRTERGDSAVYLCASSPERGTEAFFGQGTRLTVV.

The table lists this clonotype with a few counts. CDR3 loop: CASSFSSYADTQYF. Written as DNA, the CDR3 is TGTGCCAGCAGCTTTTCGTCGTATGCAGATACGCAGTATTTT. V is TRBV7-8 and J is TRBJ2-3; D is unresolved. This CDR3 comprises 14 residues. Trimming left V 3 bases short and J 4 bases short, with 11 bases between. CDR1 and CDR2 from the germline V gene are SGHVS and FQNEAQ.

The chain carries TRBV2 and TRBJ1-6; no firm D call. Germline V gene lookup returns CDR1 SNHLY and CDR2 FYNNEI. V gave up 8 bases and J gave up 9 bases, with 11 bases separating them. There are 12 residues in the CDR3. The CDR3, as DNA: TGTGCCAGCGCGTCCTGGGGTTCACCCCTCCACTTT. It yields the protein CASASWGSPLHF.

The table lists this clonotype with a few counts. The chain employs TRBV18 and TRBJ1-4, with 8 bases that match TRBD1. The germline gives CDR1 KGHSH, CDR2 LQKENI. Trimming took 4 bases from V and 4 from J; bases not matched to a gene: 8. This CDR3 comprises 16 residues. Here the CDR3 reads CASSQIGQGSNEKLFF. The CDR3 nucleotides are TGTGCCAGCTCACAAATCGGACAGGGAAGTAATGAAAAACTGTTTTTT. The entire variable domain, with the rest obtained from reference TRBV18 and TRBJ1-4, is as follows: NAGVMQNPRHLVRRRGQEARLRCSPMKGHSHVYWYRQLPEEGLKFMVYLQKENIIDESGMPKERFSAEFPKEGPSILRIQQVVRGDSAAYFCASSQIGQGSNEKLFFGSGTQLSVL.

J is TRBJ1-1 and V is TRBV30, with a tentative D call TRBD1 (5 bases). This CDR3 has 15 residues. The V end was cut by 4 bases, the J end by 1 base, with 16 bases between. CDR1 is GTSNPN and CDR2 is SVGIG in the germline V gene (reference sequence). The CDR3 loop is CAWTNLRQRNTEAFF. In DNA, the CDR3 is TGTGCCTGGACCAATCTAAGACAGCGGAACACTGAAGCTTTCTTT.

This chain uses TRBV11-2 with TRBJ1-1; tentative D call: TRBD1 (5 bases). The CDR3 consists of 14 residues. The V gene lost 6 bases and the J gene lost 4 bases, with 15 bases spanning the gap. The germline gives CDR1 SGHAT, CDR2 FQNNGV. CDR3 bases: TGTGCCAGCAGTGACCTGGGGGTTGCCACTGAAGCTTTCTTT. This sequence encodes CASSDLGVATEAFF.

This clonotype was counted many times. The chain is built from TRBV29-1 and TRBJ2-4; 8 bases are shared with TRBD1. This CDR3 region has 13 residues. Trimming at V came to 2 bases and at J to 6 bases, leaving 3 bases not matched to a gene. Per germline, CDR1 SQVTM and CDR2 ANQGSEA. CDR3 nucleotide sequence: TGCAGCGTTGAACGGACAGGGATAAACATTCAGTACTTC. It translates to CSVERTGINIQYF.